Given below is one TCR beta chain in context. Its antigen is as yet unknown. Those with chemo-refractory metastatic non-small-cell lung cancer were treated with focal radiation combined with CTLA-4 blockade using ipilimumab. The sample belongs to a study of radiotherapy plus CTLA-4 blockade in lung cancer. General study findings and limits: Early blood T cell clone dynamics reportedly forecast response best, with interferon-beta. In blood, after radiotherapy plus ipilimumab, tumor-derived TCR clones expanded.

CDR1 is SGHRS, CDR2 YFSETQ, per germline. Trimming took 0 bases from V and 0 from J; bases not matched to a gene: 8. The CDR3 contains 17 residues. Data came from immunoSEQ multiplex PCR; TCRdb stores just in-frame clones and leaves some out. The sample lists about 85,000 clones; 70% to 90% were seen once. This clonotype originated in a human donor with non-small cell lung cancer who had a partial response to radiotherapy plus ipilimumab. Here the sequenced sample was peripheral blood, taken from a patient treated with radiotherapy plus ipilimumab. This chain joins TRBV5-1 and TRBJ2-7; 8 bases map to TRBD2. Here the CDR3 reads CASSLGLAGLYSYEQYF. The CDR3 DNA reads TGCGCCAGCAGCTTGGGGCTAGCGGGCCTTTACTCCTACGAGCAGTACTTC.